This T cell receptor beta chain was captured by sequencing in a study of blood T cell repertoires in COVID-19 (TCRdb year 2020). Concerning the study at large: The collaborator samples originated in the United States, Italy and Spain and spanned the acute and convalescent phases of COVID-19. The material from the prospective study consisted of cDNA or gDNA derived from T cells, B-cell-depleted T cells, or PBMCs. Deeply sampled blood TCRbeta repertoires from subjects exposed to, actively infected with, or recovered from COVID-19 were included in the dataset. The repertoires were released in a freely available public database intended as a resource for research on the immune response to SARS-CoV-2. HLA class I and class II types, where available, came from metadata supplied by the sample provider rather than from assay-based typing. Sample metadata almost always included a de-identified subject ID, COVID-19 status, age in years and sex. The samples were drawn from two sources: the first 160 participants of the ongoing ImmuneRACE study, and 950 to 1,500 subjects contributed by 6 global collaborators. What the authors observed across the whole study: The amount of clinical and demographic metadata varied by source and participant and was provided uncurated.

As regards this clone: Its antigen is currently not known. Per-nucleotide qualities are absent, and no much larger clonotype sits a single base away.

The immunoSEQ Assay, a bias-controlled multiplex PCR, was used to amplify TCRbeta CDR3 regions from genomic DNA. Under the source paper's analysis protocol: Within the assay, amplification of reference gene primers was used to estimate how many nucleated cells each sample contained. To quantify the absolute abundance of each unique TCRbeta CDR3 rearrangement, sequence reads were collapsed and filtered. For each sample, productive Simpson clonality was calculated by taking the square root of Simpson's diversity index across productive rearrangements. The table comes from immuneACCESS by way of TCRdb, which keeps in-frame sequences with V and J called. Part of the clones is missing from these tables; in studies checked, under half for an unresolved V gene and the rest for unknown reasons. V and J calls and clone size are those listed in that table; D and trimming were worked out from the DNA. This sample is represented by 62,000 or so clones; around 80% of them were singletons. 12% to 15% of the sample is in the top ten clones.

Inclusive of the bounding cysteine and phenylalanine, the CDR3 is 13 residues long. The sequence is cut down to CDR3 DNA, 39 bases in frame from base 1. CDR1 and CDR2 were assigned from the germline V gene (reference sequence) as LNHDA and SQIVND. Clipping removes 1 base from V and 5 bases from J, with 0 as the unmatched junction base count. At one collaborating source in Seattle, patients were enrolled during active infection and were followed longitudinally through the course of disease. Whole blood was collected in K2EDTA tubes by collaborating institutions according to the institutions' own protocols. For TCRbeta analysis, collaborators shipped samples in one of three forms: frozen whole blood, isolated PBMCs, or DNA extracted from either of those sample types.

The chain links TRBV19 with TRBJ2-3, with 7 middle bases fitting TRBD2. Sequenced material: peripheral blood. The source of this sequence is a man between 60 and 75 years old with COVID-19, enrolled during active disease. The CDR3 region: CASSIAGGDTQYF. The base sequence is TGTGCCAGTAGTATAGCGGGGGGAGATACGCAGTATTTT.